The 20 T cell receptor beta chains in this list originate from one sample, sequenced in a study of blood T cell repertoires in COVID-19. This table comes from immunoSEQ multiplex PCR, and its TCRdb copy is limited to in-frame clones, with some not included. Of about 130,000 clones detected, approximately 86% appear once; the ten largest clones hold 15% to 20%. Sequenced material: peripheral blood. These receptors came from a woman in her forties or fifties who had recovered from COVID-19.

V usage is TRBV10-1 and J usage is TRBJ2-3; no clear D gene. The CDR3 is made up of 19 amino acids. V was trimmed by 0 bases and J by 3 bases, leaving 22 bases between them. Germline V gene lookup returns CDR1 WNHNN and CDR2 SYGVQD (reference sequence). This CDR3 is CASSESRASFYFPTDTQYF. The CDR3 DNA reads as TGCGCCAGCAGTGAGTCGAGAGCTAGTTTTTATTTCCCGACAGATACGCAGTATTTT.

J is TRBJ2-7 and V is TRBV6-5; perhaps TRBD2 as D (5 bases). Germline V gene sequence: CDR1 MNHEY, CDR2 SVGAGI. V lost 2 bases to trimming and J lost 7 bases, with 12 bases between them. This CDR3 has 13 amino acids. The CDR3 loop reads CASSYGEGVEQYF. The CDR3 DNA reads as TGTGCCAGCAGTTACGGTGAGGGTGTGGAGCAGTACTTC.

On this clone itself: This sample also contains other DNA sequences that code for the same CDR3. This chain joins TRBV15 and TRBJ1-5; possible D gene TRBD1, 6 bases. Germline values: CDR1 LNHNV, CDR2 YYDKDF (reference sequence). The CDR3 extends over 15 amino acids. V was clipped by 0 bases and J by 10 bases, with 16 bases between them. In DNA form, the CDR3 reads TGTGCCACCAGCAGAGATCCCACAGGGAAGCGACCCCAGCATTTT. This encodes CATSRDPTGKRPQHF.

This clone showed up just a few times. The chain combines TRBV7-3 with TRBJ2-7; D may be TRBD2 (6 bases). Germline CDR1 and CDR2: SGHTA and FQGTGA. This CDR3 contains 15 residues. V lost 1 base, J lost 0 bases, and 10 bases lay in between. CDR3 in DNA: TGTGCCAGCAGCTTAATGGCGGGGACCTCCTACGAGCAGTACTTC. Its translation: CASSLMAGTSYEQYF.

The chain couples TRBV19 to TRBJ2-1; tentatively, D is TRBD1 (5 bases). Trimming took off 4 bases at V and 0 bases at J, with 7 bases between the two ends. The CDR3 runs to 14 residues. The germline V gene encodes CDR1 LNHDA and CDR2 SQIVND (reference sequence). The CDR3 sequence is CASSTGRSYNEQFF. The CDR3 region has the DNA TGTGCCAGTAGTACAGGGCGCTCCTACAATGAGCAGTTCTTC.

The chain couples TRBV4-1 to TRBJ1-2, with 8 bases fitting TRBD1. V trimming: 2 bases; J trimming: 8 bases; junction bases outside the gene matches: 13. The CDR3 consists of 16 residues. Per germline, CDR1 MGHRA and CDR2 YSYEKL. In DNA form, the CDR3 reads TGCGCCAGCAGCCAAATTATCGGACAGGGCCTCTGGGGCTACACCTTC. This encodes CASSQIIGQGLWGYTF.

The genes are TRBV5-4 and TRBJ1-1, with 7 positions matching TRBD1. Trimming removed 4 bases from V and 1 base from J; junction bases left unmatched: 4. The V gene's germline CDR1 is SGHNT and CDR2 YYREEE (reference sequence). The CDR3 loop spans 14 amino acids. CDR3 region: CASSVQGTNTEAFF. CDR3 bases: TGTGCCAGCAGCGTACAGGGGACGAACACTGAAGCTTTCTTT.

The chain joins TRBV11-2 to TRBJ1-1; 7 positions agree with TRBD1. V gave up 1 base and J gave up 0 bases; unmatched junction bases: 2. CDR1 SGHAT and CDR2 FQNNGV come from the germline V gene. The length of the CDR3 is 15 residues. CDR3 loop: CASSLGQGMNTEAFF. CDR3 bases: TGTGCCAGCAGCTTAGGACAGGGAATGAACACTGAAGCTTTCTTT.

The CDR3 is CASRVDRINGYTF. CDR3 sequence (DNA): TGTGCCAGCAGAGTGGACAGGATTAATGGCTACACCTTC. V usage is TRBV6-5 and J usage is TRBJ1-2; TRBD1 matches at 7 bases. Per the germline V gene, CDR1 is MNHEY and CDR2 is SVGAGI. This CDR3 contains 13 residues. V was pared by 6 bases and J by 6 bases, with 7 bases of the junction left unmatched.

The chain employs TRBV5-6 and TRBJ2-5; 10 bases align to TRBD2. The J segment lost 4 bases and the V segment lost 1 base, leaving 7 bases of the junction unmatched. The germline CDR1 and CDR2 sequences are SGHDT and YYEEEE. This CDR3 is built from 16 residues. The chain's CDR3 is CASSLWGSGGPETQYF. Written as DNA, the CDR3 is TGTGCCAGCAGCTTGTGGGGTAGCGGGGGGCCAGAGACCCAGTACTTC.

J is TRBJ2-5 and V is TRBV7-8; 8 bases are shared with TRBD2. The CDR3 totals 15 residues. The V gene end was trimmed by 4 bases and the J gene end by 5 bases; junction bases not matched to a gene: 9. Germline CDR1 is SGHVS and CDR2 is FQNEAQ. CDR3 coding DNA: TGTGCCAGCAGCTCCGGGACTAGTGGGCCGGAGACCCAGTACTTC. Protein: CASSSGTSGPETQYF.

This sequence joins TRBV2 and TRBJ2-3, with 11 bases aligning to TRBD2. CDR1 SNHLY and CDR2 FYNNEI come from the germline V gene. The CDR3 extends over 15 amino acids. V gave up 5 bases and J gave up 2 bases; unmatched junction bases: 3. For the CDR3, the DNA is TGTGCCAGCAGTCTGACTAGCGGGAACACAGATACGCAGTATTTT. Its translation is CASSLTSGNTDTQYF.

J is TRBJ2-7 and V is TRBV24-1; 9 bases align to TRBD1. Per the germline V gene, CDR1 is KGHDR and CDR2 is SFDVKD. The V segment lost 3 bases and the J segment 0 bases; nucleotides outside the gene matches: 11. The CDR3 spans 18 residues. CDR3 residues: CATSDEERGGQGSYEQYF. As DNA, the CDR3 is TGTGCCACCAGTGATGAGGAGAGGGGGGGACAGGGCTCCTACGAGCAGTACTTC.

The chain links TRBV3-1 (or the pseudogene TRBV3-2) to TRBJ1-5, with D hard to call. Trimming left V 5 bases short and J 2 bases short, with 4 bases between. Germline V gene lookup returns CDR1 LGHDT and CDR2 YNNKEL (reference sequence). This CDR3 spans 12 amino acids. The CDR3 sequence is CASSSGNQPQHF. The CDR3 DNA sequence: TGTGCCAGCAGCTCTGGCAATCAGCCCCAGCATTTT.

The chain carries TRBV18 and TRBJ2-1, with 7 bases aligning to TRBD1. V lost 3 bases and J lost 8; bases outside the gene matches: 4. The CDR3 totals 13 residues. CDR1 KGHSH and CDR2 LQKENI come from the germline V gene. The CDR3: CASSPTGNYEQFF. The CDR3 DNA reads TGTGCCAGCTCACCGACAGGGAACTATGAGCAGTTCTTC.

The CDR3 DNA sequence: TGCGCCAGTCGGTCAGGGGGATTCAATCAGCCCCAGCATTTT. It is translated as CASRSGGFNQPQHF. This sequence joins TRBV10-1 and TRBJ1-5; 7 bases are shared with TRBD1. The CDR3 extends over 14 amino acids. With 9 bases clipped from V and 3 bases from J, the junction kept 8 bases outside the gene matches. Germline CDR1 WNHNN, CDR2 SYGVQD (reference sequence).

J is TRBJ2-7 and V is TRBV9; D is perhaps TRBD1 (7 bases). This CDR3 is built from 15 residues. Germline V gene lookup returns CDR1 SGDLS and CDR2 YYNGEE. Deletions cut 4 bases from V and 1 base from J, with 15 bases between. This chain's CDR3 is CASSIQGTWSYEQYF. The CDR3 DNA reads TGTGCCAGCAGCATACAGGGGACTTGGTCCTACGAGCAGTACTTC.

This chain joins TRBV30 and TRBJ2-3; 7 bases are a match to TRBD1. V dropped 4 bases and J dropped 2; count of bases not matched to a gene: 6. From germline, CDR1 is GTSNPN and CDR2 SVGIG (reference sequence). The CDR3 loop spans 14 amino acids. The CDR3 region is CAWNRQGDTDTQYF. As DNA, the CDR3 is TGTGCCTGGAATCGGCAGGGGGACACAGATACGCAGTATTTT.

The chain combines TRBV7-6 with TRBJ2-5, with TRBD2 identical over 8 bases. CDR3 size: 18 residues. Trimming took 0 bases from V and 2 from J; bases not matched to a gene: 11. Germline CDR1 is SGHVS and CDR2 is FNYEAQ. Written as DNA, the CDR3 is TGTGCCAGCAGCTTAGCGGTAGAGACTAGCGTTTGGCAAGAGACCCAGTACTTC. Translation: CASSLAVETSVWQETQYF.

CDR3 protein: CASSYPHWGTSGRRGNEQFF. The CDR3 region has the DNA TGTGCCAGCAGTTACCCCCATTGGGGGACTAGCGGGAGAAGGGGCAATGAGCAGTTCTTC. The chain recombines TRBV6-2 or TRBV6-3 with TRBJ2-1, with TRBD2 matching 14 bases. V was pared by 2 bases and J by 6 bases, with 15 bases of the junction left unmatched. The CDR3 sequence is 20 residues long. CDR1 is MNHEY and CDR2 is SVGEGT in the germline V gene.